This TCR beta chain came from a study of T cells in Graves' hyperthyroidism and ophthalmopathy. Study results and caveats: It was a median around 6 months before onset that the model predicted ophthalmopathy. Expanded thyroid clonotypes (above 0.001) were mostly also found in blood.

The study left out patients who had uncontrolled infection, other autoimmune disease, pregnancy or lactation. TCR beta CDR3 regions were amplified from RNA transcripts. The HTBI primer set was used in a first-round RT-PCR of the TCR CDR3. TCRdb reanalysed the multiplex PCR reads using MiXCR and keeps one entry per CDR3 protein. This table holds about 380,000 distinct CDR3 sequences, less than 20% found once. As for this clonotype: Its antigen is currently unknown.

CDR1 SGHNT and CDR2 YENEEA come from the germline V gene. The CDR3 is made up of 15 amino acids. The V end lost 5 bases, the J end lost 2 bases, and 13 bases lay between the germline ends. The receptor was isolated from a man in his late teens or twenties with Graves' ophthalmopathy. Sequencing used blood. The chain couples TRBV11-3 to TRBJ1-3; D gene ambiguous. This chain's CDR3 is CASSPGVAAGNTIYF. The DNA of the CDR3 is TGTGCCAGCAGCCCGGGCGTCGCCGCTGGAAACACCATATATTTT.